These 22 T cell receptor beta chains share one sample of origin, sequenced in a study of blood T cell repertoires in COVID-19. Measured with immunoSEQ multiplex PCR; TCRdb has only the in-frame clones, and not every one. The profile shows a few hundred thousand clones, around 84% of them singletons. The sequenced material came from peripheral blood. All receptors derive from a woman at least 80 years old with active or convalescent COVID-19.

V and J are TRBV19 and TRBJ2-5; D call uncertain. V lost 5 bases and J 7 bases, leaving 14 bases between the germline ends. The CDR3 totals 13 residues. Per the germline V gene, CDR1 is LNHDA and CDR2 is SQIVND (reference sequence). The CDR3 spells CASSAGPTGTQYF. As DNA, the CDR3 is TGTGCCAGTAGTGCCGGTCCGACGGGGACCCAGTACTTC.

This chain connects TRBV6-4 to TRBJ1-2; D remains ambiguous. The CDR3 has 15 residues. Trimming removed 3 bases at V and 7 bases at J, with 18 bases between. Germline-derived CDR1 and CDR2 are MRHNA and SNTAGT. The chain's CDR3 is CASSEFGVDEGGYTF. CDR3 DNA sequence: TGTGCCAGCAGTGAATTCGGGGTTGATGAGGGTGGCTACACCTTC.

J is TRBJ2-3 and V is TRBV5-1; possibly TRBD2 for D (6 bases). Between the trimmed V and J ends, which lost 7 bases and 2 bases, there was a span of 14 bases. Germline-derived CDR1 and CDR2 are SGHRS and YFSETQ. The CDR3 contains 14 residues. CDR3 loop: CASGFSGHTDTQYF. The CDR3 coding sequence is TGCGCCAGCGGGTTTAGCGGCCACACAGATACGCAGTATTTT.

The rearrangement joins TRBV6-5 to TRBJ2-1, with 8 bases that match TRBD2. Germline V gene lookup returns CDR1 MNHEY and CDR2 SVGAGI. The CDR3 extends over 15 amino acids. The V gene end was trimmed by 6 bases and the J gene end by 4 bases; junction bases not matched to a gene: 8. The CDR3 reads CASSPGGGNYNEQFF. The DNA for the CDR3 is TGTGCCAGCAGCCCGGGAGGGGGTAATTACAATGAGCAGTTCTTC.

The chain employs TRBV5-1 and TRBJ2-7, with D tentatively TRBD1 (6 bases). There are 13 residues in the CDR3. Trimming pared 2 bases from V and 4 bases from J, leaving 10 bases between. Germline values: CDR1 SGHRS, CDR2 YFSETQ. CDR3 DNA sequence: TGCGCCAGCAGCTTTTCAGGGGATTACGAGCAGTACTTC. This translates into CASSFSGDYEQYF.

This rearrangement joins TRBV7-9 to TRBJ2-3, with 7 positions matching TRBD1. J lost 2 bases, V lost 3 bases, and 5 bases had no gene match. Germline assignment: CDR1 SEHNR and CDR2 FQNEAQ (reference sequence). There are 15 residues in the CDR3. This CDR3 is CASSFSGTATDTQYF. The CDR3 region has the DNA TGTGCCAGCAGCTTTTCCGGGACAGCCACAGATACGCAGTATTTT.

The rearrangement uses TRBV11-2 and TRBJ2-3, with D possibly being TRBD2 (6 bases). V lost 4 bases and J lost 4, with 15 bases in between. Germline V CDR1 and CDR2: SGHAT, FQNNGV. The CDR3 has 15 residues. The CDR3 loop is CASSSRRDSPDTQYF. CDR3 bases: TGTGCCAGCAGCTCACGACGGGACTCCCCAGATACGCAGTATTTT. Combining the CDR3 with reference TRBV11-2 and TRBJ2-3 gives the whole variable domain EAGVAQSPRYKIIEKRQSVAFWCNPISGHATLYWYQQILGQGPKLLIQFQNNGVVDDSQLPKDRFSAERLKGVDSTLKIQPAKLEDSAVYLCASSSRRDSPDTQYFGPGTRLTVL.

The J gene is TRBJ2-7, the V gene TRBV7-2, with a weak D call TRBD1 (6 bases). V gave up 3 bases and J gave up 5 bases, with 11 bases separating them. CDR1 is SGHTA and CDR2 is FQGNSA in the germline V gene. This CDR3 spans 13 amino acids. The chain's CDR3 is CASSFQGRNEQYF. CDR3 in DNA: TGTGCCAGCAGCTTCCAGGGGCGAAACGAGCAGTACTTC.

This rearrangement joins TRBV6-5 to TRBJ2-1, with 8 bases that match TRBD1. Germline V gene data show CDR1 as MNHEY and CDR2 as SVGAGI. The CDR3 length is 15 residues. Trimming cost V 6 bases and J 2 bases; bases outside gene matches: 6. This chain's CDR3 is CASSKTGDPYNEQFF. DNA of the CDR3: TGTGCCAGCAGCAAGACAGGGGACCCCTACAATGAGCAGTTCTTC.

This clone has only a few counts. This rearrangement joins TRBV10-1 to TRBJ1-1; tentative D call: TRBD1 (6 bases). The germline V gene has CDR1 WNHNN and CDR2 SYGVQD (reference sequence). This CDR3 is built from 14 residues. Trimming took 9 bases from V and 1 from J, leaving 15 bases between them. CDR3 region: CARLGDKTNTEAFF. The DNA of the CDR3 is TGCGCCAGACTGGGGGACAAAACGAACACTGAAGCTTTCTTT.

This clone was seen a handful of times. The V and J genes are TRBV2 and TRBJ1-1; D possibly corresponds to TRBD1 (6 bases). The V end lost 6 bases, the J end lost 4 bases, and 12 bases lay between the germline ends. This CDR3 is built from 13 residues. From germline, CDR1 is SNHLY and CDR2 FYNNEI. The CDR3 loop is CASRRGAGTEAFF. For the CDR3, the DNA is TGTGCCAGCAGGCGGGGGGCGGGCACTGAAGCTTTCTTT. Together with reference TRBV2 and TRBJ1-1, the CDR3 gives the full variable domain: EPEVTQTPSHQVTQMGQEVILRCVPISNHLYFYWYRQILGQKVEFLVSFYNNEISEKSEIFDDQFSVERPDGSNFTLKIRSTKLEDSAMYFCASRRGAGTEAFFGQGTRLTVV.

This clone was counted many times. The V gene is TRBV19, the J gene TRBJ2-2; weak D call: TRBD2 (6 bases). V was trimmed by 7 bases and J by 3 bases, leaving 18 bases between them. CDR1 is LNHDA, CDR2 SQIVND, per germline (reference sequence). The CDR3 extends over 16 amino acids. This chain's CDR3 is CASTPNGGSYTGELFF. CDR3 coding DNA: TGTGCCAGTACCCCCAACGGGGGTTCCTACACCGGGGAGCTGTTTTTT.

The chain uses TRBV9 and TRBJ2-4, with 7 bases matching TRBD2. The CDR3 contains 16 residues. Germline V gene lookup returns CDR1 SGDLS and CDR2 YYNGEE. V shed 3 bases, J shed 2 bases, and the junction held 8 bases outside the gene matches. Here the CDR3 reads CASSGVAGVSKNIQYF. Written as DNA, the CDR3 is TGTGCCAGCAGCGGCGTGGCGGGGGTCTCCAAAAACATTCAGTACTTC.

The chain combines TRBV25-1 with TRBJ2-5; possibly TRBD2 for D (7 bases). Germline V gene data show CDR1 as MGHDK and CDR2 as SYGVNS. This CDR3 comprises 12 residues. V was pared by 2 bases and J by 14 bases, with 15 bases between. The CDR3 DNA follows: TGTGCCAGCAGTGAAAAGGGGGGGCGGGTCTACTTC. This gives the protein CASSEKGGRVYF.

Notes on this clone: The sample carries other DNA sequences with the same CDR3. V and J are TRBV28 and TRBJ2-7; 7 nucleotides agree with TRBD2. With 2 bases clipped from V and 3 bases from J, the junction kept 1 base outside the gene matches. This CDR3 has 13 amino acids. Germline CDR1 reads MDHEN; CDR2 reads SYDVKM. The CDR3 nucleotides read TGTGCCAGCAGTTTAACGGGGGGCTACGAGCAGTACTTC. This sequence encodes CASSLTGGYEQYF.

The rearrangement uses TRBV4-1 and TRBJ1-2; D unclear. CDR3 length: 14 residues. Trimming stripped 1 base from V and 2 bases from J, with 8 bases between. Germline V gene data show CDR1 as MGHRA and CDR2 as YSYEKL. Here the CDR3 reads CASSQGTDNYGYTF. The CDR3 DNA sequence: TGCGCCAGCAGCCAAGGAACAGACAACTATGGCTACACCTTC.

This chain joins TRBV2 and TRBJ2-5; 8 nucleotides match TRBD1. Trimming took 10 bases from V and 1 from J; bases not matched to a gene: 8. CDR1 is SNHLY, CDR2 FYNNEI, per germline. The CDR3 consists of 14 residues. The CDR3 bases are TGTGCCAACCAGACAGGGGACTCCCAAGAGACCCAGTACTTC. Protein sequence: CANQTGDSQETQYF.

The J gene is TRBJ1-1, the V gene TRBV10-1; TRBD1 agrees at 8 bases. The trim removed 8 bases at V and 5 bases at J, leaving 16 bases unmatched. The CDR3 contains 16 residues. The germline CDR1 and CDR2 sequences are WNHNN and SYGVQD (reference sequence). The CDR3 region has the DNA TGCGCCAGCGGCGACTTCGGGACAGGTCGGGGTACTGAAGCTTTCTTT. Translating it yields CASGDFGTGRGTEAFF.

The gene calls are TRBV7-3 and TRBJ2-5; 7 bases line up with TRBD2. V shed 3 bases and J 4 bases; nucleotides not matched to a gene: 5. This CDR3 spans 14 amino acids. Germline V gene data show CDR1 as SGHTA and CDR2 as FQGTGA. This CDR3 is CASSLTGRGETQYF. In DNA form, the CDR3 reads TGTGCCAGCAGCTTGACGGGGAGGGGAGAGACCCAGTACTTC. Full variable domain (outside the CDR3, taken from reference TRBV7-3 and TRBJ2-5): GAGVSQTPSNKVTEKGKYVELRCDPISGHTALYWYRQSLGQGPEFLIYFQGTGAADDSGLPNDRFFAVRPEGSVSTLKIQRTERGDSAVYLCASSLTGRGETQYFGPGTRLLVL.

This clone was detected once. CDR3 loop: CASSPPGQAYHF. CDR3 DNA: TGTGCCAGCAGTCCCCCGGGACAGGCCTACCACTTT. The V and J genes are TRBV28 and TRBJ1-6; TRBD1 agrees at 8 bases. Unmatched junction bases numbered 9, after V lost 5 bases and J lost 18 bases. This CDR3 contains 12 residues. The V gene's germline CDR1 is MDHEN and CDR2 SYDVKM.

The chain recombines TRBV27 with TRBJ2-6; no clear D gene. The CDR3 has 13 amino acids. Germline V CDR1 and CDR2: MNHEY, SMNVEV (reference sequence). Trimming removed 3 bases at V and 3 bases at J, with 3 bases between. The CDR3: CASSFSGANVLTF. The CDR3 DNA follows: TGTGCCAGCAGTTTTAGTGGGGCCAACGTCCTGACTTTC. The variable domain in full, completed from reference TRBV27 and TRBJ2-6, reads EAQVTQNPRYLITVTGKKLTVTCSQNMNHEYMSWYRQDPGLGLRQIYYSMNVEVTDKGDVPEGYKVSRKEKRNFPLILESPSPNQTSLYFCASSFSGANVLTFGAGSRLTVL.

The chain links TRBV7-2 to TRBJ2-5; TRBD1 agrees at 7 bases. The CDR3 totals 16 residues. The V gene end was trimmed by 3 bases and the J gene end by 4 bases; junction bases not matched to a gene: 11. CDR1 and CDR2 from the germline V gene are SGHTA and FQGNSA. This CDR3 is CASSLGVEQGRETQYF. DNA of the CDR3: TGTGCCAGCAGCTTGGGGGTGGAACAGGGGCGAGAGACCCAGTACTTC.